This T cell receptor beta chain emerged from a study of persistence of HIV-infected CD4 T cells. As concerns this clone: Its antigen is unknown.

General study results and limits: Within sorted populations, more oligoclonal TCRs accompanied more oligoclonal proviruses. TCR analyses could not target the rare provirus-carrying CMV-responding cells.

The stimulus was lysate of CMV-infected fibroblasts, approximately 9.6 ug/mL. CD4+ T cells upregulating both CD40 ligand and CD69 were sorted as responding cells. Plasma HIV-1 RNA stayed below 50 copies/mL for at least 4 years. This was the immunoSEQ version 4 assay in survey mode. Data came from immunoSEQ multiplex PCR; TCRdb stores just in-frame clones and leaves some out. The data contain 10,000 to 15,000 clones, over 60% of them singletons. The CDR3 has 14 amino acids. V lost 3 bases and J lost 7, with 16 bases in between. Germline-derived CDR1 and CDR2 are SGHTA and FQGTGA. V and J are TRBV7-3 and TRBJ2-7; D unclear. The source was CD4+ T cells sorted from PBMCs after roughly 18-hour stimulation, collected from a patient who received antiretroviral therapy. This sequence originates from an adult man with HIV who was CMV-seropositive. The CDR3 is CASSFSAPAREQYF. The CDR3 DNA sequence: TGTGCCAGCAGCTTTTCTGCGCCCGCGCGTGAGCAGTACTTC.